The clone carrying this T cell receptor (beta chain) was seen only once. Original processing notes: Amplified reference gene primers provided the basis for estimating nucleated cell counts. This table comes from immunoSEQ multiplex PCR, and its TCRdb copy is limited to in-frame clones, with some not included. That table furnishes V, J and clone size, whereas the DNA furnished D and trimming. The sample lists approximately 220,000 clones, 82% occurring once. This sample was taken from a study of blood T cell repertoires in COVID-19. Across the whole study: T cells, B-cell-depleted T cells, or PBMCs supplied cDNA or gDNA.

Germline lookup yields CDR1 SGHVS and CDR2 FQNEAQ. The CDR3 runs to 15 residues. With V trimmed by 5 bases and J by 2 bases, 6 bases remained unmatched. The clonotype comes from a woman aged 70-85 years with acute or convalescent COVID-19. V gene TRBV7-8 combines with J gene TRBJ1-2, with 9 positions matching TRBD1. Sequencing was performed on peripheral blood. The CDR3 here is CASSPSDRGNYGYTF. For the CDR3, the DNA is TGTGCCAGCAGCCCGTCCGACAGGGGGAACTATGGCTACACCTTC.